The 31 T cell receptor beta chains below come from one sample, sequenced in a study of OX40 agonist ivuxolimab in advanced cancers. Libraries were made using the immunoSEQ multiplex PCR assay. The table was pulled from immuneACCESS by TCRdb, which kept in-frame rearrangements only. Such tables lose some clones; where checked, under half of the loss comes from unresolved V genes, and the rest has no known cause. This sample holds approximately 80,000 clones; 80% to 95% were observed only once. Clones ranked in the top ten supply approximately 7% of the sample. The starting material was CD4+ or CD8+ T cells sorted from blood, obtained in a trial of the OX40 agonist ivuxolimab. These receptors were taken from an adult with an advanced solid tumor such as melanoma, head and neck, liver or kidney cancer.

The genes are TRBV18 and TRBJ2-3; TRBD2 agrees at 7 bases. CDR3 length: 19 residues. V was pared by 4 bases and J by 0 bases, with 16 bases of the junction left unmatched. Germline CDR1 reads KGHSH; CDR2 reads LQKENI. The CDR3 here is CASSRASSGLTESTDTQYF. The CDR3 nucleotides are TGTGCCAGCTCACGCGCCTCTAGCGGACTAACCGAGAGCACAGATACGCAGTATTTT.

CDR3 DNA: TGCGCCAGCAGCCCCCTCGGTCAGAACACTGAAGCTTTCTTT. It yields the protein CASSPLGQNTEAFF. The J gene is TRBJ1-1, the V gene TRBV5-1; unclear D gene. This CDR3 is built from 14 residues. CDR1 SGHRS and CDR2 YFSETQ come from the germline V gene. Trimming removed 4 bases from V and 1 base from J, with 11 bases in between.

In DNA form, the CDR3 reads TGTGCCAGCAGCTCACCGGGACAAGAGACCCAGTACTTC. The encoded protein is CASSSPGQETQYF. This chain uses TRBV5-4 with TRBJ2-5; weak D call: TRBD2 (5 bases). CDR3 length: 13 amino acids. Germline assignment: CDR1 SGHNT and CDR2 YYREEE (reference sequence). V was shortened by 3 bases and J by 2 bases, with 8 bases between the two germline ends.

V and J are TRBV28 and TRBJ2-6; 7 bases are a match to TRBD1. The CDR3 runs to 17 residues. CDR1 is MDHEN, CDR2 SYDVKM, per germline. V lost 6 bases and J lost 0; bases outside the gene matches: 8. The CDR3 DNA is TGTGCCAGCAGCGACCCGGGACAGCCCTCTGGGGCCAACGTCCTGACTTTC. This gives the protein CASSDPGQPSGANVLTF.

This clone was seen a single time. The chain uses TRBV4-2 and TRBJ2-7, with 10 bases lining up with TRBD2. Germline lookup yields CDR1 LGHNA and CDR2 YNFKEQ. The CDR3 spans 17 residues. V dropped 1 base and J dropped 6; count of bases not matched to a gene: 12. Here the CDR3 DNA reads TGTGCCAGCAGCCAAGTAAGCGGAGCGGGAGGGCCCGGCGAGCAGTACTTC. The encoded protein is CASSQVSGAGGPGEQYF.

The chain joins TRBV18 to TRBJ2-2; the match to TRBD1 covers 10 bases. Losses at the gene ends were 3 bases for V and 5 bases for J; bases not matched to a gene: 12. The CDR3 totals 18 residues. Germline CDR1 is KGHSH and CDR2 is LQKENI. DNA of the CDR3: TGTGCCAGCTCACCCGGGGTACCGGGACAGGGGAAAACCGGGGAGCTGTTTTTT. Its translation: CASSPGVPGQGKTGELFF.

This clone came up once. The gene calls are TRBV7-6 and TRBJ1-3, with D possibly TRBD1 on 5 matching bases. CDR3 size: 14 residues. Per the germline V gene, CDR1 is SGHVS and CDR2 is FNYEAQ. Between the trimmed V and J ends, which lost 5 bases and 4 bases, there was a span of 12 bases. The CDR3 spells CASSPQVLGNTIYF. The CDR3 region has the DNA TGTGCCAGCAGCCCACAGGTGTTAGGAAACACCATATATTTT.

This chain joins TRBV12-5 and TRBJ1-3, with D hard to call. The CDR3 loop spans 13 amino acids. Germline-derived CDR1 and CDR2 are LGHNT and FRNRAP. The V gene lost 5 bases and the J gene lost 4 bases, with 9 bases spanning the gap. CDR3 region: CASGPAVGNTIYF. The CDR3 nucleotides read TGTGCTAGTGGTCCCGCGGTAGGAAACACCATATATTTT.

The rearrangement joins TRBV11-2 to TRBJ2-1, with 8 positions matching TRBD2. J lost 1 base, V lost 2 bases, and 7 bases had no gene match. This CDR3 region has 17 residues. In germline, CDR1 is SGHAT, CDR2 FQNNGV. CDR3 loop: CASSLRSGRESYNEQFF. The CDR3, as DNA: TGTGCCAGCAGCTTACGTTCCGGGAGGGAATCCTACAATGAGCAGTTCTTC.

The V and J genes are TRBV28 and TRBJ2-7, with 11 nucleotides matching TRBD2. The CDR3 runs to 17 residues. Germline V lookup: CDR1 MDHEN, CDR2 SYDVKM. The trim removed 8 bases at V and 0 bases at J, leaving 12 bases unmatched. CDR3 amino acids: CASGSGTSGRSSYEQYF. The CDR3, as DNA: TGTGCCAGCGGTTCGGGGACTAGCGGAAGAAGCTCCTACGAGCAGTACTTC.

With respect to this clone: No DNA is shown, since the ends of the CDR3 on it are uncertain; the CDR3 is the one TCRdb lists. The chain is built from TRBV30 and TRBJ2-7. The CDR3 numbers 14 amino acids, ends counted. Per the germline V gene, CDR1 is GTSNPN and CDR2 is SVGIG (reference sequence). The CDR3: CAWAPGARSVGRYF.

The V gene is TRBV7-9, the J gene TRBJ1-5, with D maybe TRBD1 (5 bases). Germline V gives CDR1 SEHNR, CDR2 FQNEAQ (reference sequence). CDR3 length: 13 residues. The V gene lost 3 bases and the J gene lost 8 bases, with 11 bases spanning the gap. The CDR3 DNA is TGTGCCAGCAGCTTCGGGGGTCTGGAGCCCCAGCATTTT. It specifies CASSFGGLEPQHF.

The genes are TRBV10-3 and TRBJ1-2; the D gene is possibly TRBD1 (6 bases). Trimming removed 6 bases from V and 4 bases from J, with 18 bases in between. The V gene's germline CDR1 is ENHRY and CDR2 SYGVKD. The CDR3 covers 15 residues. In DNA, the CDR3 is TGTGCCATCAGGACCTCGGTGGGGGCCACCTATGGCTACACCTTC. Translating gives CAIRTSVGATYGYTF.

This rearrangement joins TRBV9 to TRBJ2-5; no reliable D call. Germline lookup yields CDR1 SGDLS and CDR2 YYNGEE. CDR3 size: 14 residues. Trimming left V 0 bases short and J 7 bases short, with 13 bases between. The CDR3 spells CASSVEVLLGTQYF. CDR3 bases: TGTGCCAGCAGCGTAGAGGTACTCCTCGGGACCCAGTACTTC.

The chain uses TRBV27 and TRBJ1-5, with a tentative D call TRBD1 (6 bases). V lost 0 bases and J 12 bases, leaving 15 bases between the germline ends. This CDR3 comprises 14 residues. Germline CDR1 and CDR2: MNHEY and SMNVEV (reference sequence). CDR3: CASSLSKKGGVQHF. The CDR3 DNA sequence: TGTGCCAGCAGTTTATCGAAGAAGGGGGGGGTCCAGCATTTT.

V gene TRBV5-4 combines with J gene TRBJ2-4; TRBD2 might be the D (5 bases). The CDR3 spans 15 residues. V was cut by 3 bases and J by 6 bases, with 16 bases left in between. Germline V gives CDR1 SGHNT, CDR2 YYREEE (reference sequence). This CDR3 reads CASSSQRAELNIQYF. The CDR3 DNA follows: TGTGCCAGCAGCTCTCAGAGGGCGGAACTAAACATTCAGTACTTC.

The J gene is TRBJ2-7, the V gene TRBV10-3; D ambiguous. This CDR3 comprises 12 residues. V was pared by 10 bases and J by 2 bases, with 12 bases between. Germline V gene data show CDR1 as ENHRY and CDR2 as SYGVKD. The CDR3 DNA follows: TGTGCCACCGAAGGGTTAGCCTACGAGCAGTACTTC. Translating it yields CATEGLAYEQYF.

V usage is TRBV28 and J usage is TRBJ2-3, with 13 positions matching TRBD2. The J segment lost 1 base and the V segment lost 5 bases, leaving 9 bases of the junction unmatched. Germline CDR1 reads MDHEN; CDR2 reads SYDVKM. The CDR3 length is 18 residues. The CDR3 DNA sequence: TGTGCCAGCAGTCCCACCGGGACTAGCGGGACTCGCACAGATACGCAGTATTTT. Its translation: CASSPTGTSGTRTDTQYF.

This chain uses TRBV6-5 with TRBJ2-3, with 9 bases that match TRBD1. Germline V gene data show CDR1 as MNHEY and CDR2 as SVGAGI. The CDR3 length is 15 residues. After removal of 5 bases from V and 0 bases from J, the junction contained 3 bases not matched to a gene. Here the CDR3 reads CASSLQGASTDTQYF. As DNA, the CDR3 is TGTGCCAGCAGTCTACAGGGGGCAAGCACAGATACGCAGTATTTT.

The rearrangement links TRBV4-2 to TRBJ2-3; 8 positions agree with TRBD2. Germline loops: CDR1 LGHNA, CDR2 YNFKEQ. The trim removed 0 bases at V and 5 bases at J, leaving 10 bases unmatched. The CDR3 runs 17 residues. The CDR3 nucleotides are TGTGCCAGCAGCCAAGACCCCCCGGGAGGGGTGCTAGATACGCAGTATTTT. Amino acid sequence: CASSQDPPGGVLDTQYF.

The CDR3 DNA is TGTGCCAGCAGCTTGGGACAGACGAACACCGGGGAGCTGTTTTTT. Protein sequence: CASSLGQTNTGELFF. The chain is built from TRBV11-3 and TRBJ2-2; TRBD1 matches 7 bases. J was trimmed by 0 bases and V by 3 bases; bases with no gene match: 1. The germline V gene has CDR1 SGHNT and CDR2 YENEEA. The CDR3 loop spans 15 amino acids.

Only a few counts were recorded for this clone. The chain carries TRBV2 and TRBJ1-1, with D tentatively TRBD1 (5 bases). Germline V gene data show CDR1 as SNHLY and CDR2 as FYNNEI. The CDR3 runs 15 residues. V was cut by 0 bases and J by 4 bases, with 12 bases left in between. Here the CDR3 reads CASSEARQRSTEAFF. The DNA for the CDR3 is TGTGCCAGCAGTGAAGCAAGACAGAGGTCCACTGAAGCTTTCTTT.

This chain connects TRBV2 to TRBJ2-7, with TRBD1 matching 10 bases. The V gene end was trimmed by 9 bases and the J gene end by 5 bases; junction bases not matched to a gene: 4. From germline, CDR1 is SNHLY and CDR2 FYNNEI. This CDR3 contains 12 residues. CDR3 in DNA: TGTGCCAGGGGACAGGGGATGAACGAGCAGTACTTC. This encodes CARGQGMNEQYF.

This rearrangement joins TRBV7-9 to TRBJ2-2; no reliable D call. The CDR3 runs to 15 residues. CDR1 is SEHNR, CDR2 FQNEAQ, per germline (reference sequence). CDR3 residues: CAATIQLKNTGELFF. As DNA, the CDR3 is TGTGCAGCAACGATCCAACTAAAGAACACCGGGGAGCTGTTTTTT.

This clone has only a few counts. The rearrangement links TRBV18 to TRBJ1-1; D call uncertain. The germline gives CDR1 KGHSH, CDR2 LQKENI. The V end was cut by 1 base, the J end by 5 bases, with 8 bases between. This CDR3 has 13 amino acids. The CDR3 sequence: CASSPLEGTEAFF. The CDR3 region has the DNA TGTGCCAGCTCACCACTCGAGGGAACTGAAGCTTTCTTT.

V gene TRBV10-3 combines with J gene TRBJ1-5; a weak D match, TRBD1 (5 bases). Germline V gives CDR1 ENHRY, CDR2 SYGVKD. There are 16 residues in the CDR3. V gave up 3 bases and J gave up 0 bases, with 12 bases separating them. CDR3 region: CAISDLQVLSNQPQHF. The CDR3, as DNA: TGTGCCATCAGTGATCTACAGGTTCTTAGCAATCAGCCCCAGCATTTT.

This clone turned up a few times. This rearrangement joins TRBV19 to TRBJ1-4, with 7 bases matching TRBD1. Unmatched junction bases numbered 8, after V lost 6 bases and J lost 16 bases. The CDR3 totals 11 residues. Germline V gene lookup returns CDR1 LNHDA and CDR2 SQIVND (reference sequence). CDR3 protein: CASRLGQFSFF. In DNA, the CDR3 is TGTGCCAGTAGGTTGGGACAGTTCTCGTTTTTT.

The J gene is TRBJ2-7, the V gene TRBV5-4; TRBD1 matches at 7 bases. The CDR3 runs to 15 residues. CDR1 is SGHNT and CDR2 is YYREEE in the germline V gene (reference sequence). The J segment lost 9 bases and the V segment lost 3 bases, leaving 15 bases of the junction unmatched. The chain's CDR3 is CASSSGQSFGLGQYF. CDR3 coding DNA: TGTGCCAGCAGCTCGGGACAGAGCTTTGGGTTGGGGCAGTACTTC.

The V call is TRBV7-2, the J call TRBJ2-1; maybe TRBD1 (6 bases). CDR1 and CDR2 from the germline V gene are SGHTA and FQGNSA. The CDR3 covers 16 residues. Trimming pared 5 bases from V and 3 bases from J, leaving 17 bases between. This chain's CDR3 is CASSPRGSTLYNEQFF. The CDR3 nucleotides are TGTGCCAGCAGCCCCAGGGGTAGCACCCTCTACAATGAGCAGTTCTTC. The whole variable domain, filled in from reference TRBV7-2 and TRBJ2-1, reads GAGVSQSPSNKVTEKGKDVELRCDPISGHTALYWYRQSLGQGLEFLIYFQGNSAPDKSGLPSDRFSAERTGGSVSTLTIQRTQQEDSAVYLCASSPRGSTLYNEQFFGPGTRLTVL.

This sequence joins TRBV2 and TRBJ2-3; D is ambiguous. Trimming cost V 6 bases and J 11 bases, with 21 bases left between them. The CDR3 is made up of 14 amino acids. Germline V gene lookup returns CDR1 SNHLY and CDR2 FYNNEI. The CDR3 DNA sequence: TGTGCCAGCAGGCGAAGTAATTGGGAAAGGGTGCAGTATTTT. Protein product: CASRRSNWERVQYF. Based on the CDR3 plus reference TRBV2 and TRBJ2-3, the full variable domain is EPEVTQTPSHQVTQMGQEVILRCVPISNHLYFYWYRQILGQKVEFLVSFYNNEISEKSEIFDDQFSVERPDGSNFTLKIRSTKLEDSAMYFCASRRSNWERVQYFGPGTRLTVL.

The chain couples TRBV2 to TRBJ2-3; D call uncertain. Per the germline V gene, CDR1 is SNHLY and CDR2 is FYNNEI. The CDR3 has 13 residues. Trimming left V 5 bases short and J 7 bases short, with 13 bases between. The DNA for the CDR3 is TGTGCCAGCAGTCCAGCTTTGGGGAATACGCAGTATTTT. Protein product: CASSPALGNTQYF.